The TCR beta chain described here comes from a study of T-cell reconstitution after alpha-beta-depleted transplantation in children. Preparation of the TCRbeta library involved a method that used unique molecular identifiers. Via MiXCR, TCRdb re-called the PCR reads, giving one row per CDR3 protein. The profile shows fewer than 500,000 distinct CDR3 sequences, around two fifths of them singletons. This clonotype was counted a single time. Specimen: PBMCs, collected before TCRalphabeta/CD19-depleted stem cell transplant. The receptor's source is a girl aged 2 to 10 with aplastic anemia, due to receive a stem cell transplant.

The CDR3 sequence is CASSIGSLQAGEETQYF. CDR3 DNA: TGTGCCAGCAGTATAGGCTCCTTACAGGCCGGGGAGGAGACCCAGTACTTC. The V gene is TRBV9, the J gene TRBJ2-5; D tentatively reads TRBD1 or TRBD2 (5 bases each). Looked up from germline, CDR1 is SGDLS and CDR2 is YYNGEE. Trimming removed 5 bases at V and 5 bases at J, with 25 bases between. The CDR3 is 17 residues long.